This is a list of T cell receptor beta chains from one sample in a study of T cell repertoires in cytomegalovirus infection. For these receptors, no antigen is known. From the reads, TCRdb called clonotypes with MiXCR, one entry per CDR3 protein. The table has 250,000 to 400,000 distinct CDR3 sequences, 25% seen once. The input for sequencing was cultured PBMCs, taken from culture after CMV antigen stimulation. The receptor source for this set is a human donor in good health (CMV status not recorded). Some clones in this sample may be carry-over from other donors' samples. Both conserved end residues are part of each CDR3. Each record gives: V gene, D gene, CDR3 length, J gene, clone size, CDR3 DNA, CDR3 protein. The D gene is left open where the match is weak. For some rows the clone size is stated as once, few or many, or as a class when expanded; others skip it.

v_gene: TRBV11-3
d_gene: NA
len: 13
j_gene: TRBJ1-1
abundance: few
CDR3nt: TGTGCCAGCAGCTTTACCCCGGGCACTGAAGCTTTCTTT
CDR3aa: CASSFTPGTEAFF

v_gene: TRBV7-3
d_gene: NA
len: 16
j_gene: TRBJ2-2
abundance: once
CDR3nt: TGTGCCAGCAGCCTCCAGGGTCAGGCGAACACCGGGGAGCTGTTTTTT
CDR3aa: CASSLQGQANTGELFF

v_gene: TRBV6-5
d_gene: NA
len: 14
j_gene: TRBJ1-2
abundance: few
CDR3nt: TGTGCCAGCAGTTCCCTGGCCCGGCGGCATGGCTACACCTTC
CDR3aa: CASSSLARRHGYTF

v_gene: TRBV24-1
d_gene: NA
len: 14
j_gene: TRBJ2-2
abundance: NA
CDR3nt: TGTGCCACCAGTGTTAGGGAGAACACCGGGGAGCTGTTTTTT
CDR3aa: CATSVRENTGELFF

v_gene: TRBV27
d_gene: NA
len: 15
j_gene: TRBJ1-5
abundance: NA
CDR3nt: TGTGCCAGCAGTTTCTCGGGACGGTCCAATCAGCCCCAGCATTTT
CDR3aa: CASSFSGRSNQPQHF

v_gene: TRBV12-3/TRBV12-4
d_gene: NA
len: 14
j_gene: TRBJ2-3
abundance: NA
CDR3nt: TGTGCCAGCAGTTTGTGGGGTGGCGCAGATACGCAGTATTTT
CDR3aa: CASSLWGGADTQYF

v_gene: TRBV6-5
d_gene: NA
len: 14
j_gene: TRBJ1-5
abundance: NA
CDR3nt: TGTGCCAGCAGACCCGGGACGGAAGATCAGCCCCAGCATTTT
CDR3aa: CASRPGTEDQPQHF

v_gene: TRBV20-1
d_gene: NA
len: 13
j_gene: TRBJ2-7
abundance: NA
CDR3nt: TGCAGTGCTAGAACCGGGGGCAGGAACGAGCAGTACTTC
CDR3aa: CSARTGGRNEQYF

v_gene: TRBV7-2
d_gene: TRBD1
len: 15
j_gene: TRBJ1-5
abundance: NA
CDR3nt: TGTGCCAGCAGCGCACGGACAGGGGGAGGCCAGCCCCAGCATTTT
CDR3aa: CASSARTGGGQPQHF

v_gene: TRBV7-2
d_gene: NA
len: 16
j_gene: TRBJ1-3
abundance: many
CDR3nt: TGTGCCAGCAGCCCCGCCTTTGAGCCCTCTGGAAACACCATATATTTT
CDR3aa: CASSPAFEPSGNTIYF

v_gene: TRBV28
d_gene: NA
len: 14
j_gene: TRBJ1-4
abundance: few
CDR3nt: TGTGCCAGCAGCTCCCTGACAGGATATGAAAAACTGTTTTTT
CDR3aa: CASSSLTGYEKLFF

v_gene: TRBV9
d_gene: NA
len: 14
j_gene: TRBJ2-5
abundance: NA
CDR3nt: TGTGCCAGCAGCGTATCCGGTGCGTTAGAGACCCAGTACTTC
CDR3aa: CASSVSGALETQYF

v_gene: TRBV6-2/TRBV6-3
d_gene: TRBD1
len: 15
j_gene: TRBJ2-7
abundance: few
CDR3nt: TGTGCCAGCAGTTACTGGGGACAGGGGCTCTACGAGCAGTACTTC
CDR3aa: CASSYWGQGLYEQYF

v_gene: TRBV28
d_gene: NA
len: 16
j_gene: TRBJ1-5
abundance: once
CDR3nt: TGTGCCAGCAGAGGGGTAGGGGCTGGTGGCAATCAGCCCCAGCATTTT
CDR3aa: CASRGVGAGGNQPQHF

v_gene: TRBV7-2
d_gene: NA
len: 16
j_gene: TRBJ2-2
abundance: many
CDR3nt: TGTGCCAGCAGCCCGGGACTTACCTTAAACACCGGGGAGCTGTTTTTT
CDR3aa: CASSPGLTLNTGELFF

v_gene: TRBV7-9
d_gene: NA
len: 17
j_gene: TRBJ1-3
abundance: NA
CDR3nt: TGTGCCAGCAGCTTAGATATACCTTTAACCTCTGGAAACACCATATATTTT
CDR3aa: CASSLDIPLTSGNTIYF

v_gene: TRBV19
d_gene: TRBD2
len: 17
j_gene: TRBJ2-2
abundance: NA
CDR3nt: TGTGCCAGTAGTATCGCGAGCGGGAGGGGTTACACCGGGGAGCTGTTTTTT
CDR3aa: CASSIASGRGYTGELFF

v_gene: TRBV28
d_gene: NA
len: 15
j_gene: TRBJ2-6
abundance: many
CDR3nt: TGTGCCAGCAGTGAAATCCGGGCGGGGGCCAACGTCCTGACTTTC
CDR3aa: CASSEIRAGANVLTF

v_gene: TRBV7-9
d_gene: NA
len: 15
j_gene: TRBJ1-5
abundance: NA
CDR3nt: TGTGCCAGCAGCTTGGGGCAGGGTATCAATCAGCCCCAGCATTTT
CDR3aa: CASSLGQGINQPQHF

v_gene: TRBV28
d_gene: NA
len: 14
j_gene: TRBJ1-4
abundance: NA
CDR3nt: TGTGCCAGCAGTTCCGGGACCAACAATGAAAAACTGTTTTTT
CDR3aa: CASSSGTNNEKLFF

v_gene: TRBV4-1
d_gene: NA
len: 17
j_gene: TRBJ1-2
abundance: NA
CDR3nt: TGCGCCAGCAGCCAAGATTGGGGAATCTCAAGGGGTGGTGGCTACACCTTC
CDR3aa: CASSQDWGISRGGGYTF

v_gene: TRBV6-8
d_gene: NA
len: 13
j_gene: TRBJ1-2
abundance: NA
CDR3nt: TGTGCCGGCAGTTACAATCAGCGTTATGGCTACACCTTC
CDR3aa: CAGSYNQRYGYTF

v_gene: TRBV6-8
d_gene: NA
len: 13
j_gene: TRBJ2-1
abundance: NA
CDR3nt: TGTGCCAGCAGTCCGAGCGAATACAATGAGCAGTTCTTC
CDR3aa: CASSPSEYNEQFF

v_gene: TRBV7-2
d_gene: NA
len: 12
j_gene: TRBJ1-3
abundance: NA
CDR3nt: TGTGCCAGCAGTATACAGGGAAACACCATATATTTT
CDR3aa: CASSIQGNTIYF

v_gene: TRBV6-5
d_gene: NA
len: 17
j_gene: TRBJ1-6
abundance: few
CDR3nt: TGTGCCAGCAGTTACTCTTGGCAGCTGGGGGGCAATTCACCCCTCCACTTT
CDR3aa: CASSYSWQLGGNSPLHF

v_gene: TRBV12-3/TRBV12-4
d_gene: TRBD1
len: 13
j_gene: TRBJ1-5
abundance: NA
CDR3nt: TGTGCCAGCAGTGAGGGACAGAATCAGCCCCAGCATTTT
CDR3aa: CASSEGQNQPQHF

v_gene: TRBV4-2
d_gene: TRBD1
len: 14
j_gene: TRBJ2-7
abundance: many
CDR3nt: TGTGCCAGCAGCGGCCAGTTCAGGGGGAGCGAGCAGTACTTC
CDR3aa: CASSGQFRGSEQYF

v_gene: TRBV2
d_gene: TRBD1
len: 13
j_gene: TRBJ2-5
abundance: NA
CDR3nt: TGTGCCAGCAGCAGGGGGTCTGGGGAGACCCAGTACTTC
CDR3aa: CASSRGSGETQYF

v_gene: TRBV5-4
d_gene: TRBD1
len: 15
j_gene: TRBJ2-7
abundance: NA
CDR3nt: TGTGCCAGCAGCAAAAACCGGGACAGTCCTCGGGAGCAGTACTTC
CDR3aa: CASSKNRDSPREQYF

v_gene: TRBV7-2
d_gene: NA
len: 18
j_gene: TRBJ1-1
abundance: NA
CDR3nt: TGTGCCAGCAGCCGTCCGCGGGGATCAACGATAAAAATCACTGAAGCTTTCTTT
CDR3aa: CASSRPRGSTIKITEAFF

v_gene: TRBV12-3/TRBV12-4
d_gene: NA
len: 14
j_gene: TRBJ2-2
abundance: many
CDR3nt: TGTGCCAGCAGTACCCGACGGAACACCGGGGAGCTGTTTTTT
CDR3aa: CASSTRRNTGELFF

v_gene: TRBV6-2/TRBV6-3
d_gene: NA
len: 12
j_gene: TRBJ2-5
abundance: NA
CDR3nt: TGTGCCAGCAGTTACCTCCGGGAGACCCAGTACTTC
CDR3aa: CASSYLRETQYF